This T cell receptor (beta chain) was documented in a study of T-cell memory formation after mild COVID-19. General observations from the study: Several responding clones turned up in pre-infection memory, indicating that cross-reactive memory may have taken part. A second wave of clones peaked on day 37, and their SARS-CoV-2 specificity went unconfirmed. Clones shrinking from day 15 to 85 showed even CD4/CD8 mixes; later expanders tilted CD4+.

5'RACE primed at constant segments yielded TCR alpha and TCR beta cDNA libraries bearing sample barcodes and UMIs. TCRdb independently ran MiXCR on the 5' RACE reads; one entry per CDR3 protein. The sample includes roughly 200,000 distinct CDR3 sequences, over 20% of them seen just once. A word on this clonotype: Its antigen is unidentified.

The CDR3 spans 19 residues. Germline-derived CDR1 and CDR2 are SGHVS and FQNEAQ. Trimming left V 5 bases short and J 0 bases short, with 20 bases between. Sequencing was done on a sample of PBMCs or a T cell subset sorted from them (not recorded which). The clonotype comes from an adult woman who had mild COVID-19 (a few samples of this study predate the infection). Cell type and time point are not known. The rearrangement links TRBV7-8 to TRBJ2-6, with a possible D match to TRBD1 (8 bases). The CDR3 reads CASSPTGGDSHSGANVLTF. CDR3 DNA sequence: TGTGCCAGCAGCCCCACAGGGGGGGACAGCCACTCTGGGGCCAACGTCCTGACTTTC.